This entry concerns a single T cell receptor (beta chain). This clone was counted only a few times. Its antigen has not been determined. No much larger clone exists at a distance of one base, and base qualities are not known. Other DNA sequences from this sample encode an identical CDR3 as well. The sample comes from a study of OX40 agonist ivuxolimab in advanced cancers. For the study in its entirety: The costimulatory receptor OX40 (CD134) was targeted by ivuxolimab, a fully human IgG2 agonistic monoclonal antibody. The paper reports the monotherapy dose-escalation portion (N of about 47 patients) of the phase I ivuxolimab trial. The purpose of peripheral TCRbeta sequencing was to test whether ivuxolimab changed TCR sequence diversity and led to clonal T-cell expansion. Intravenous ivuxolimab was administered to patients every 2 weeks at six dose levels: 0.01, 0.1, 0.3, 1.5, 3 and 10 mg/kg. Patients were allowed to have had prior anti-PD-1, anti-PD-L1 or anti-CTLA-4 therapy, and around 40% of the dose-escalation patients had previously received checkpoint inhibitors. Three dose-escalation patients achieved partial responses, one with hepatocellular carcinoma and two with cutaneous melanoma. In the dose-escalation cohort, roughly four fifths of patients were male, and the mean age was approximately 60 years, with a range of about 23 to 90. Among the 50 to 55 dose-escalation patients, 19 had hepatocellular carcinoma, roughly 15 melanoma, 9 renal cell carcinoma and 9 head and neck cancer.

Overall study outcomes, separate from this receptor: After ivuxolimab, expanded clones were on average more numerous among CD8+ T cells than among CD4+ T cells. Low levels of normalized T-cell clonal expansion were also shown by some nonresponding patients. At doses of 0.1 to 3.0 mg/kg, clonal expansion of both CD4+ and CD8+ blood T cells was observed from baseline to week 6. Partial responders in the 0.1-3.0 mg/kg groups had among the lowest normalized peripheral clonal expansion, especially among CD8+ T cells. Which antigens the clonally expanded peripheral T cells were specific for was not determined.

Per the germline V gene (reference sequence), SEHNR is the CDR1 and FQNEAQ is the CDR2. Cut back by 1 base and 0 bases, the V and J ends lie 12 bases apart. Measured from the cysteine to the phenylalanine, the CDR3 is 16 residues long. The DNA shown is the 48-base CDR3, in frame from base 1. For sequencing of the TCRbeta CDR3 region, genomic DNA was extracted from the sorted cells. The immunoSEQ Assay was used to sequence the TCRbeta CDR3 regions. TCRdb's version of the immuneACCESS table is confined to in-frame rearrangements and falls short of the full clone set. An unresolved V gene accounts for under half of the shortfall where checked; the remainder is of unknown origin. This sample is represented by around 40,000 clones; more than 75% of them were singletons. The top ten hold about an eighth of the sample. Patients with a history of autoimmune disease or receiving systemic immunosuppression were excluded from the trial. Peripheral blood for TCR sequencing was collected from all dose cohorts at baseline, on cycle 4 day 1, and on cycle 7 day 1. Samples came from an open-label, multicenter, first-in-human phase I dose-escalation trial of ivuxolimab. Adults with locally advanced or metastatic melanoma, renal cell carcinoma, hepatocellular carcinoma or head and neck squamous cell carcinoma were enrolled in the trial. Before TCR sequencing, CD4+ T cells and CD8+ T cells from peripheral blood were sorted into separate populations.

The receptor's source is an adult with an advanced solid tumor such as melanoma, head and neck, liver or kidney cancer. Recombination connected TRBV7-9 to TRBJ1-1; TRBD1 is possibly the D segment (6 matching bases). The source material was CD4+ or CD8+ T cells sorted from blood, sampled in a trial of the OX40 agonist ivuxolimab. Here is the DNA: TGTGCCAGCAGCTTAGACGGCGGGGGGCTGAACACTGAAGCTTTCTTT. This sequence encodes CASSLDGGGLNTEAFF.